This is a list of T cell receptor beta chains from one sample in a study of blood T cell repertoires in COVID-19. Libraries were prepared by immunoSEQ multiplex PCR; TCRdb keeps only in-frame clonotypes and omits some of them. The table includes some 500,000 clones, around 90% detected once. The source material was peripheral blood. These receptors were collected from a woman aged 45-65 years with COVID-19, enrolled during active disease. Both conserved end residues are part of each CDR3. Fields, in order: V gene, CDR3 protein.

TRBV6-5 CASTLTGGDYGYTF
TRBV5-6 CASSFVRGAGNIQYF
TRBV19 CASSNEGWAEAFF
TRBV19 CASSPRGGRNTEAFF
TRBV19 CASRKQGPGGEKLFF
TRBV10-3 CAIRALSGTGASGELFF
TRBV6-6 CASSRTVTGVQTSATAYEQYF
TRBV4-1 CASSHQGLAVTYEQYF
TRBV24-1 CATSEGVYGYTF
TRBV14 CASSQIGSGGYLDSPLHF
TRBV5-4 CASSIPQGNTEAFF
TRBV7-8 CASSRRQSWRNEQFF
TRBV3-1/TRBV3-2 CASSQLGRDRAGEQYF
TRBV5-1 CASSLTSQGYTF
TRBV13 CASKGTSGTHTQYF
TRBV11-1 CASSLGTGSRLQFF
TRBV19 CASSTIREGVEAFF
TRBV28 CASRTPRREIDYGYTF
TRBV28 CATLRGNMNTEAFF
TRBV3-1/TRBV3-2 CASSQEGGSPKPQHF
TRBV30 CAWSVNPGYQPQHF
TRBV21-1 CASSKRWGEFNEQFF
TRBV20-1 CSARDAGQYF
TRBV5-4 CASSQGVGGSSSYNEQFF
TRBV5-6 CASSPGWGPPGYEQYF
TRBV2 CASIGGYEQYF
TRBV5-1 CASSPSQGSSYEQYF
TRBV19 CASSISRTGDQPQHF
TRBV10-3 CAISVDRFPKLFF
TRBV29-1 CSVSEGTGEYF
TRBV10-3 CAIRDSEETQYF
TRBV25-1 CASSLSENQPQHF
TRBV20-1 CSASWRGDNQPQHF
TRBV6-4 CASSGSGDTEAFF
TRBV20-1 CSASVAGGGTQYF
TRBV28 CASSLGGGAPQLSYGYTF
TRBV30 CAWSVRLAGNTGELFF
TRBV12-3/TRBV12-4 CASSLDRRGAQHF
TRBV24-1 CATSVAGGSSDGYTF